The 25 T cell receptor beta chains presented below share a single source sample, sequenced in a study of blood T cell repertoires in COVID-19. The assay was immunoSEQ multiplex PCR, and TCRdb's table has in-frame clones only and misses some. The sample lists 350,000 to 450,000 clones; 70% to 90% were seen once. Source material: PBMCs or T cells enriched from blood (not recorded which). These receptors were obtained from a woman in her late teens or twenties who had been exposed to COVID-19.

The rearrangement links TRBV4-3 to TRBJ1-4; maybe TRBD1 (6 bases). The CDR3 totals 16 residues. The V end was cut by 3 bases, the J end by 2 bases, with 13 bases between. CDR1 and CDR2 (germline): LGHNA, YSLEER. Written as DNA, the CDR3 is TGCGCCAGCAGCCAGTTACAGGGCATTACTAATGAAAAACTGTTTTTT. The encoded protein is CASSQLQGITNEKLFF.

This chain joins TRBV24-1 and TRBJ1-5, with a tentative D call TRBD1 (5 bases). The CDR3 runs 15 residues. Trimming shortened V by 3 bases and J by 3 bases, and 11 bases separated the two germline ends. CDR1 is KGHDR, CDR2 SFDVKD, per germline. In DNA form, the CDR3 reads TGTGCCACCAGTGATACCGACAGTGCCAATCAGCCCCAGCATTTT. Translating gives CATSDTDSANQPQHF.

CDR3 nucleotides: TGTGCCAGCAGCTTAGGGGTCGGGACAGGCACTTACAATGAGCAGTTCTTC. Its translation: CASSLGVGTGTYNEQFF. The V and J genes are TRBV11-2 and TRBJ2-1; 8 nucleotides match TRBD1. The ends lost 1 base at V and 4 bases at J; junction bases unmatched: 9. The CDR3 contains 17 residues. Germline lookup yields CDR1 SGHAT and CDR2 FQNNGV.

The chain links TRBV5-1 to TRBJ1-1; 7 bases are shared with TRBD1. CDR1 and CDR2 from the germline V gene are SGHRS and YFSETQ. V lost 4 bases and J lost 3; bases outside the gene matches: 6. This CDR3 has 14 amino acids. The CDR3 spells CASSNKQGYTEAFF. As DNA, the CDR3 is TGCGCCAGCAGCAACAAACAGGGGTACACTGAAGCTTTCTTT.

The V call is TRBV4-1, the J call TRBJ2-7; TRBD2 matches at 7 bases. V shed 1 base and J 6 bases; nucleotides not matched to a gene: 9. Germline V gene lookup returns CDR1 MGHRA and CDR2 YSYEKL. This CDR3 comprises 15 residues. CDR3 loop: CASSQGASGALEQYF. The CDR3 DNA is TGCGCCAGCAGCCAAGGAGCCAGCGGGGCCCTCGAGCAGTACTTC.

This clone is a singleton in its sample. The chain combines TRBV7-8 with TRBJ1-1; 7 nucleotides line up with TRBD1. The V gene end was trimmed by 3 bases and the J gene end by 2 bases; junction bases not matched to a gene: 6. Germline V gene sequence: CDR1 SGHVS, CDR2 FQNEAQ. The CDR3 covers 15 residues. The CDR3 loop is CASSFAGTANTEAFF. CDR3 in DNA: TGTGCCAGCAGCTTCGCCGGGACAGCAAACACTGAAGCTTTCTTT.

This clone came up once. The chain carries TRBV6-5 and TRBJ2-7; 7 positions match TRBD2. The ends lost 2 bases at V and 3 bases at J; junction bases unmatched: 4. Germline-derived CDR1 and CDR2 are MNHEY and SVGAGI. The CDR3 is 14 residues long. CDR3 DNA: TGTGCCAGCAGTTACGGGACTAAAAACTACGAGCAGTACTTC. This translates into CASSYGTKNYEQYF.

The CDR3 protein is CATGGAGIGQPQHF. The CDR3 DNA reads as TGTGCCACCGGTGGAGCGGGCATCGGTCAGCCCCAGCATTTT. This chain links TRBV24-1 with TRBJ1-5; D remains unclear. The CDR3 has 14 amino acids. V was shortened by 9 bases and J by 6 bases, with 17 bases between the two germline ends. The germline CDR1 and CDR2 sequences are KGHDR and SFDVKD.

The V gene is TRBV19, the J gene TRBJ1-1, with 7 nucleotides matching TRBD1. V shed 6 bases and J 11 bases; nucleotides not matched to a gene: 12. Germline CDR1 and CDR2: LNHDA and SQIVND (reference sequence). The CDR3 consists of 13 residues. In DNA form, the CDR3 reads TGTGCCAGTAGCCGACGGAGGGGGCCAAGGGCTTTCTTT. Residues: CASSRRRGPRAFF.

The gene calls are TRBV28 and TRBJ1-4; 7 nucleotides match TRBD1. The CDR3 is 15 amino acids. Germline assignment: CDR1 MDHEN and CDR2 SYDVKM. V shed 3 bases and J 3 bases; nucleotides not matched to a gene: 4. CDR3 DNA sequence: TGTGCCAGCAGTTTGGAAGGGGGCCCTAATGAAAAACTGTTTTTT. Residues: CASSLEGGPNEKLFF.

This clone was found a few times. The chain couples TRBV5-6 to TRBJ1-2; possibly TRBD1 for D (6 bases). V was shortened by 3 bases and J by 4 bases, with 10 bases between the two germline ends. The CDR3 runs 13 residues. In germline, CDR1 is SGHDT, CDR2 YYEEEE. CDR3 in amino acids: CASSSRDTYGYTF. For the CDR3, the DNA is TGTGCCAGCAGCTCCCGGGACACCTATGGCTACACCTTC.

The rearrangement joins TRBV29-1 to TRBJ1-2, with a possible D match to TRBD1 (5 bases). V was pared by 3 bases and J by 8 bases, with 10 bases between. Germline assignment: CDR1 SQVTM and CDR2 ANQGSEA. The CDR3 consists of 11 residues. The CDR3 is CSVDRADGYTF. The CDR3 coding sequence is TGCAGCGTTGACAGGGCGGACGGCTACACCTTC.

This rearrangement joins TRBV19 to TRBJ2-2; 8 bases fit TRBD2. CDR1 is LNHDA and CDR2 is SQIVND in the germline V gene (reference sequence). V dropped 5 bases and J dropped 1; count of bases not matched to a gene: 6. The CDR3 runs 16 residues. CDR3 DNA: TGTGCCAGTAGTTCCCGGGGGGGCGGGAACACCGGGGAGCTGTTTTTT. This sequence encodes CASSSRGGGNTGELFF.

This chain links TRBV7-6 with TRBJ2-7; D not certain. The V end lost 1 base, the J end lost 2 bases, and 12 bases lay between the germline ends. The CDR3 runs to 15 residues. The V gene's germline CDR1 is SGHVS and CDR2 FNYEAQ. CDR3 residues: CASSLEPEITYEQYF. CDR3 nucleotides: TGTGCCAGCAGCTTAGAACCAGAAATAACCTACGAGCAGTACTTC.

V usage is TRBV5-4 and J usage is TRBJ1-2, with a weak D call TRBD1 (6 bases). Germline lookup yields CDR1 SGHNT and CDR2 YYREEE (reference sequence). The CDR3 runs to 12 residues. V lost 4 bases and J lost 6, with 10 bases in between. CDR3 residues: CASSRPGDGYTF. CDR3 DNA sequence: TGTGCCAGCAGCCGGCCAGGGGATGGCTACACCTTC.

The chain has TRBV9 and TRBJ1-2, with 9 bases aligning to TRBD1. Germline V lookup: CDR1 SGDLS, CDR2 YYNGEE. The CDR3 totals 16 residues. Trimming cost V 4 bases and J 4 bases; bases outside gene matches: 11. The CDR3, as DNA: TGTGCCAGCAGCCCCAGAACAGGGGGCGCAGTCTATGGCTACACCTTC. Translation: CASSPRTGGAVYGYTF.

The chain combines TRBV10-3 with TRBJ2-5; TRBD1 aligns across 8 bases. V lost 4 bases to trimming and J lost 4 bases; unmatched junction nucleotides: 11. Germline loops: CDR1 ENHRY, CDR2 SYGVKD. There are 16 residues in the CDR3. CDR3 sequence (DNA): TGTGCCATCAGTGTAGGGGCAGGGGGCAATAGAGAGACCCAGTACTTC. Protein product: CAISVGAGGNRETQYF.

This chain connects TRBV3-1 (or the pseudogene TRBV3-2) to TRBJ1-4; tentatively, D is TRBD1 (6 bases). The CDR3 length is 15 residues. CDR1 is LGHDT and CDR2 is YNNKEL in the germline V gene (reference sequence). Deletions cut 0 bases from V and 3 bases from J, with 8 bases between. Written as DNA, the CDR3 is TGTGCCAGCAGCCAAGATCAGGGGTCTAATGAAAAACTGTTTTTT. Encoded protein: CASSQDQGSNEKLFF.

This clone was seen a few times. The V gene is TRBV28, the J gene TRBJ1-2, with 7 bases aligning to TRBD1. Trimming cost V 6 bases and J 0 bases; bases outside gene matches: 4. CDR1 is MDHEN, CDR2 SYDVKM, per germline. This CDR3 region has 14 residues. The CDR3, as DNA: TGTGCCAGCAGGCCAGGGGGAGCTAACTATGGCTACACCTTC. It is translated as CASRPGGANYGYTF.

The chain joins TRBV3-1 (or the pseudogene TRBV3-2) to TRBJ1-5; TRBD1 matches at 7 bases. Germline lookup yields CDR1 LGHDT and CDR2 YNNKEL (reference sequence). Trimming at V came to 4 bases and at J to 6 bases, leaving 3 bases not matched to a gene. The CDR3 loop spans 13 amino acids. Written as DNA, the CDR3 is TGTGCCAGCAGCCGACAGGGTTCTCAGCCCCAGCATTTT. Residues: CASSRQGSQPQHF.

The chain links TRBV4-1 to TRBJ1-5, with no clear D. The CDR3 has 17 residues. V was clipped by 0 bases and J by 0 bases, with 12 bases between them. Germline V gene sequence: CDR1 MGHRA, CDR2 YSYEKL. CDR3 nucleotide sequence: TGCGCCAGCAGCCAAGATGGAACACTAGCTAGCAATCAGCCCCAGCATTTT. Translating gives CASSQDGTLASNQPQHF.

CDR3 sequence (DNA): TGTGCCAGCAGCTTAGGGCGGAGCGGGGATACGCAGTATTTT. This codes for CASSLGRSGDTQYF. The V gene is TRBV11-3, the J gene TRBJ2-3; a weak D match, TRBD2 (6 bases). Germline V gene sequence: CDR1 SGHNT, CDR2 YENEEA. CDR3 size: 14 residues. Trimming cost V 1 base and J 6 bases, with 11 bases left between them.

The chain is built from TRBV4-3 and TRBJ1-1, with D possibly TRBD1 on 5 matching bases. The ends were cut back, 2 bases at V and 5 bases at J, with 15 bases in the middle. CDR3 length equals 15 residues. CDR1 LGHNA and CDR2 YSLEER come from the germline V gene. The CDR3 DNA sequence: TGCGCCAGCAGCCAACCCTGGCAGGGTGTTACTGAAGCTTTCTTT. Encoded protein: CASSQPWQGVTEAFF.

In this sample, this clone turned up once. The chain couples TRBV5-6 to TRBJ1-1, with 7 bases lining up with TRBD1. The CDR3 spans 13 residues. V lost 3 bases to trimming and J lost 7 bases; unmatched junction nucleotides: 6. Germline lookup yields CDR1 SGHDT and CDR2 YYEEEE. The CDR3 DNA follows: TGTGCCAGCAGCTCGACAGGGACCGATGAAGCTTTCTTT. As protein: CASSSTGTDEAFF.

CDR3 sequence: CASWGQGNSPLHF. In nucleotides, the CDR3 is TGTGCCAGCTGGGGACAGGGTAATTCACCCCTCCACTTT. The V call is TRBV19, the J call TRBJ1-6, with TRBD1 matching over 9 bases. CDR1 is LNHDA, CDR2 SQIVND, per germline (reference sequence). V shed 9 bases and J 6 bases; nucleotides not matched to a gene: 3. The CDR3 extends over 13 amino acids.